This entry features one T cell receptor (beta chain) sequence. Its target is unknown. The PCR ran on 60 Vbeta and 13 Jbeta primers. Clones were sequenced by immunoSEQ multiplex PCR, and TCRdb holds only the in-frame ones, with some missing. The sample holds about 140,000 clones, about two thirds seen once. The germline CDR1 and CDR2 sequences are SQVTM and ANQGSEA. Losses at the gene ends were 6 bases for V and 9 bases for J; bases not matched to a gene: 11. The CDR3 runs 14 residues. This sample stems from a study of cytomegalovirus exposure and HLA in healthy donors. Findings and caveats of the study: In an earlier analysis, productive rearrangement rates for most beta V segments clustered near 87% or 30%. A link between a missense DCLRE1C variant and TCR beta V- and J-gene trimming emerged from a later analysis.

Healthy individuals who donated bone marrow served as the donors. This TCR derives from a man over 45 in good health and CMV-seropositive. Sequencing was carried out using PBMCs. This sequence joins TRBV29-1 and TRBJ2-1; 10 bases are shared with TRBD1. The CDR3 DNA follows: TGCAGCGTCGCCCGGGACAGGGGAGGCACTGAGCAGTTCTTC. Protein sequence: CSVARDRGGTEQFF.